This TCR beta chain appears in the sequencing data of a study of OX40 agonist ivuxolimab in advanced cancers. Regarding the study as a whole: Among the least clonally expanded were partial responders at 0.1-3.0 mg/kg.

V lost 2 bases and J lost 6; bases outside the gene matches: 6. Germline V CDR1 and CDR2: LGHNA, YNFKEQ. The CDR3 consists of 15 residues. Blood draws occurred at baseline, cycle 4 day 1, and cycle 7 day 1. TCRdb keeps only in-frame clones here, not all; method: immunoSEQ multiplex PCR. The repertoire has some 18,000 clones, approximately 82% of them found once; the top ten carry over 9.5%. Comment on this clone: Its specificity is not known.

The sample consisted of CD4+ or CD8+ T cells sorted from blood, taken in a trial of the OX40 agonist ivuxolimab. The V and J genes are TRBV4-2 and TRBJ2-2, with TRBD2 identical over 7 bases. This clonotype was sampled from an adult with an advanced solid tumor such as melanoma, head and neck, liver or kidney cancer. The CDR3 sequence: CASSQLAGVAGELFF. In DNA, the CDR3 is TGTGCCAGCAGCCAACTGGCGGGAGTGGCCGGGGAGCTGTTTTTT.